The 29 T cell receptor beta chains reported below all come from one sample, sequenced in a study of shared clonotypes between healthy human individuals. Clones were read by immunoSEQ multiplex PCR, and TCRdb kept only the in-frame ones, dropping some. The sample shows around 1.6 million clones, 95% to 99% of them seen only once. The sequenced sample was naive CD4+ T cells sorted from blood. Subset described: CD45RA+ positively selected. The receptors were gathered from a man in his thirties or forties in good health.

This chain joins TRBV5-1 and TRBJ2-7; D perhaps matches TRBD1 (5 bases). This CDR3 comprises 13 residues. CDR1 and CDR2 from the germline V gene are SGHRS and YFSETQ. Deletions cut 6 bases from V and 1 base from J, with 11 bases between. This CDR3 reads CASTRVGSYEQYF. The DNA for the CDR3 is TGCGCCAGCACCAGGGTTGGGTCCTACGAGCAGTACTTC. The full variable domain, in which reference TRBV5-1 and TRBJ2-7 provide the parts outside the CDR3, is KAGVTQTPRYLIKTRGQQVTLSCSPISGHRSVSWYQQTPGQGLQFLFEYFSETQRNKGNFPGRFSGRQFSNSRSEMNVSTLELGDSALYLCASTRVGSYEQYFGPGTRLTVT.

The J gene is TRBJ1-5, the V gene TRBV28; 7 bases agree with TRBD1. Germline CDR1 reads MDHEN; CDR2 reads SYDVKM. The CDR3 is 14 amino acids. With V trimmed by 7 bases and J by 3 bases, 6 bases remained unmatched. CDR3 DNA sequence: TGTGCCAGCAACCTAGGGGGCCCCAATCAGCCCCAGCATTTT. Encoded protein: CASNLGGPNQPQHF.

This clone was detected only once. The rearrangement links TRBV7-2 to TRBJ1-2; D perhaps matches TRBD1 (5 bases). The CDR3 runs 14 residues. V lost 5 bases to trimming and J lost 8 bases, with 18 bases between them. Germline CDR1 reads SGHTA; CDR2 reads FQGNSA. The CDR3: CASSPGRGGYGYTF. CDR3 coding DNA: TGTGCCAGCAGCCCCGGGCGGGGGGGTTACGGCTACACCTTC.

The rearrangement links TRBV18 to TRBJ1-3; 9 positions match TRBD1. Looked up from germline, CDR1 is KGHSH and CDR2 is LQKENI. The CDR3 loop spans 16 amino acids. The junction had 8 bases not matched to a gene; V was cut back by 4 bases and J by 4 bases. In nucleotides, the CDR3 is TGTGCCAGCTCACGGAAGGGACAGGGTACAGGAAACACCATATATTTT. Translation gives CASSRKGQGTGNTIYF.

This chain links TRBV29-1 with TRBJ2-7; a possible D gene is TRBD2 (5 bases). The CDR3 covers 11 residues. Trimming cost V 6 bases and J 5 bases, with 11 bases left between them. CDR1 is SQVTM, CDR2 ANQGSEA, per germline. The CDR3 DNA follows: TGCAGCGTAGCGAAGGGAGACGAGCAGTACTTC. It yields the protein CSVAKGDEQYF.

The chain links TRBV5-4 to TRBJ2-5; TRBD1 or TRBD2 may be the D gene (5 bases each). V was trimmed by 4 bases and J by 7 bases, leaving 14 bases between them. The CDR3 runs 13 residues. From germline, CDR1 is SGHNT and CDR2 YYREEE (reference sequence). The DNA of the CDR3 is TGTGCCAGCAGCGCCCGGGACCCCCGGACCCAGTACTTC. This gives the protein CASSARDPRTQYF. The full variable domain, in which reference TRBV5-4 and TRBJ2-5 provide the parts outside the CDR3, is ETGVTQSPTHLIKTRGQQVTLRCSSQSGHNTVSWYQQALGQGPQFIFQYYREEENGRGNFPPRFSGLQFPNYSSELNVNALELDDSALYLCASSARDPRTQYFGPGTRLLVL.

The V and J genes are TRBV5-1 and TRBJ1-1, with D uncertain. The CDR3 length is 15 residues. Per the germline V gene, CDR1 is SGHRS and CDR2 is YFSETQ. Deletions cut 3 bases from V and 1 base from J, with 13 bases between. The CDR3 sequence: CASSSGLIGNTEAFF. In DNA, the CDR3 is TGCGCCAGCAGCTCGGGTCTAATCGGGAACACTGAAGCTTTCTTT.

This clone was found once. The chain has TRBV2 and TRBJ2-1; D is perhaps TRBD1 (5 bases). This CDR3 region has 12 residues. V lost 6 bases to trimming and J lost 5 bases, with 8 bases between them. The V gene's germline CDR1 is SNHLY and CDR2 FYNNEI. DNA of the CDR3: TGTGCCAGCAGGACAGACAACAATGAGCAGTTCTTC. It translates to CASRTDNNEQFF.

The gene calls are TRBV5-1 and TRBJ2-7; perhaps TRBD2 as D (5 bases). Germline assignment: CDR1 SGHRS and CDR2 YFSETQ. V was shortened by 7 bases and J by 3 bases, with 17 bases between the two germline ends. The CDR3 length is 14 residues. CDR3 in DNA: TGCGCCAGCGAAAGGGAGCCTCGGGGCTACGAGCAGTACTTC. Protein sequence: CASEREPRGYEQYF.

The CDR3 is CASSQEGTGSYEQYF. CDR3 nucleotide sequence: TGCGCCAGCAGCCAAGAGGGGACGGGGTCCTACGAGCAGTACTTC. The chain is built from TRBV4-3 and TRBJ2-7, with D perhaps given as TRBD1 or TRBD2 (5 bases each). Per the germline V gene, CDR1 is LGHNA and CDR2 is YSLEER. This CDR3 has 15 amino acids. Trimming removed 0 bases at V and 1 base at J, with 10 bases between.

This clone appeared once. This rearrangement joins TRBV10-3 to TRBJ2-1, with 12 bases matching TRBD2. CDR3 length: 15 amino acids. CDR1 is ENHRY, CDR2 SYGVKD, per germline. V lost 4 bases to trimming and J lost 6 bases; unmatched junction nucleotides: 4. The CDR3: CAISGLAGVANEQFF. CDR3 in DNA: TGTGCCATCAGTGGACTAGCGGGAGTCGCCAATGAGCAGTTCTTC.

The chain uses TRBV18 and TRBJ2-1, with 9 nucleotides matching TRBD2. The germline gives CDR1 KGHSH, CDR2 LQKENI. The CDR3 extends over 17 amino acids. Trimming cost V 2 bases and J 4 bases; bases outside gene matches: 9. Here the CDR3 reads CASSPSGAGGRYNEQFF. The DNA of the CDR3 is TGTGCCAGCTCACCAAGCGGAGCGGGAGGAAGGTACAATGAGCAGTTCTTC.

Concerning this clone itself: The sample carries other DNA sequences with the same CDR3. The genes are TRBV7-9 and TRBJ2-7; 7 nucleotides line up with TRBD2. This CDR3 has 14 amino acids. Germline CDR1 reads SEHNR; CDR2 reads FQNEAQ (reference sequence). V shed 4 bases, J shed 0 bases, and the junction held 3 bases outside the gene matches. The chain's CDR3 is CASSSREYSYEQYF. As DNA, the CDR3 is TGTGCCAGCAGCTCGCGGGAGTACTCCTACGAGCAGTACTTC.

This sequence joins TRBV9 and TRBJ2-1, with a possible D match to TRBD2 (5 bases). This CDR3 has 15 amino acids. V lost 0 bases and J lost 7, with 14 bases in between. CDR1 is SGDLS, CDR2 YYNGEE, per germline. The DNA of the CDR3 is TGTGCCAGCAGCGTAGAGGACTCCCGATCAAATGAGCAGTTCTTC. Residues: CASSVEDSRSNEQFF.

The chain uses TRBV16 and TRBJ2-7; 8 nucleotides align to TRBD1. The V gene's germline CDR1 is KGHSY and CDR2 FQNENV. The trim removed 2 bases at V and 3 bases at J, leaving 9 bases unmatched. The CDR3 consists of 16 residues. CDR3 loop: CASSQPTRTGNYEQYF. CDR3 nucleotides: TGTGCCAGCAGCCAACCGACCCGGACAGGGAACTACGAGCAGTACTTC.

Comment on this clone: The same CDR3 can be traced to other DNA sequences in this sample. The chain uses TRBV18 and TRBJ1-3; 8 bases align to TRBD1. V trimming: 3 bases; J trimming: 1 base; junction bases outside the gene matches: 2. The CDR3 consists of 15 residues. Germline assignment: CDR1 KGHSH and CDR2 LQKENI. The chain's CDR3 is CASSPQGASGNTIYF. The CDR3 DNA reads as TGTGCCAGCTCACCCCAGGGGGCATCTGGAAACACCATATATTTT.

The chain links TRBV10-3 to TRBJ2-7; D may correspond to TRBD1 or TRBD2 (5 bases each). V was shortened by 0 bases and J by 6 bases, with 12 bases between the two germline ends. The V gene's germline CDR1 is ENHRY and CDR2 SYGVKD. The CDR3 has 14 residues. This chain's CDR3 is CAISESTGAGEQYF. CDR3 DNA: TGTGCCATCAGTGAGTCGACCGGGGCGGGCGAGCAGTACTTC.

The V gene is TRBV18, the J gene TRBJ1-2; no firm D call. CDR1 KGHSH and CDR2 LQKENI come from the germline V gene. V was shortened by 3 bases and J by 0 bases, with 11 bases between the two germline ends. The length of the CDR3 is 15 residues. The CDR3 sequence is CASSPRTESNYGYTF. CDR3 DNA: TGTGCCAGCTCACCTCGGACGGAGTCTAACTATGGCTACACCTTC.

V usage is TRBV6-5 and J usage is TRBJ2-4, with 9 bases matching TRBD2. Germline V CDR1 and CDR2: MNHEY, SVGAGI. V gave up 4 bases and J gave up 2 bases; unmatched junction bases: 3. This CDR3 region has 15 residues. The CDR3 loop reads CASSFSGSSKNIQYF. Written as DNA, the CDR3 is TGTGCCAGCAGTTTTAGCGGGAGTTCCAAAAACATTCAGTACTTC.

The V gene is TRBV6-5, the J gene TRBJ2-3; D unclear. CDR1 MNHEY and CDR2 SVGAGI come from the germline V gene. The V and J ends lost 0 bases and 2 bases respectively, with 9 bases between them. There are 15 residues in the CDR3. CDR3 region: CASSYSNPYTDTQYF. In DNA form, the CDR3 reads TGTGCCAGCAGTTACTCGAACCCTTACACAGATACGCAGTATTTT.

The V and J genes are TRBV5-4 and TRBJ2-1; D might be TRBD1 (6 bases). Germline CDR1 SGHNT, CDR2 YYREEE (reference sequence). CDR3 length equals 15 residues. The V end was cut by 4 bases, the J end by 6 bases, with 17 bases between. In DNA, the CDR3 is TGTGCCAGCAGCCCACAGGGTTTCAACGGCAATGAGCAGTTCTTC. Translating it yields CASSPQGFNGNEQFF.

The chain employs TRBV7-3 and TRBJ2-1; D gene unclear. V lost 1 base, J lost 4 bases, and 11 bases lay in between. The germline gives CDR1 SGHTA, CDR2 FQGTGA. There are 15 residues in the CDR3. The CDR3 reads CASSLNPLRYNEQFF. CDR3 sequence (DNA): TGTGCCAGCAGCTTAAATCCCCTGCGGTACAATGAGCAGTTCTTC.

Note on this clone: Other DNA sequences in the sample encode the same CDR3. This chain links TRBV28 with TRBJ2-7; D call uncertain. Germline values: CDR1 MDHEN, CDR2 SYDVKM. V dropped 3 bases and J dropped 3 bases, with 6 bases sitting between them. The CDR3 length is 12 residues. The CDR3 coding sequence is TGTGCCAGCAGTTTGAGACGCTACGAGCAGTACTTC. Its translation: CASSLRRYEQYF.

V usage is TRBV15 and J usage is TRBJ2-4; D possibly matches TRBD1 or TRBD2 (5 bases each). CDR1 and CDR2 (germline): LNHNV, YYDKDF (reference sequence). The CDR3 consists of 19 residues. V shed 3 bases and J shed 0 bases, with 21 bases lying between them. CDR3 in amino acids: CATSSPISRDALAKNIQYF. CDR3 nucleotide sequence: TGTGCCACCAGCAGCCCTATTAGCCGGGACGCTCTAGCCAAAAACATTCAGTACTTC.

The chain is built from TRBV11-2 and TRBJ2-7, with TRBD1 as a possible D gene (6 bases). V shed 4 bases and J shed 6 bases, with 19 bases lying between them. This CDR3 comprises 15 residues. Germline lookup yields CDR1 SGHAT and CDR2 FQNNGV. CDR3 loop: CASSSPAGDGAEQYF. Written as DNA, the CDR3 is TGTGCCAGCAGCTCCCCGGCAGGGGACGGCGCCGAGCAGTACTTC.

Only one count was recorded for this clone. The CDR3 spells CASSLGSRGVRGTEAFF. CDR3 coding DNA: TGTGCCAGCAGCTTAGGTTCGAGGGGGGTACGGGGCACTGAAGCTTTCTTT. V usage is TRBV11-3 and J usage is TRBJ1-1, with a possible D match to TRBD1 (6 bases). Germline loops: CDR1 SGHNT, CDR2 YENEEA. The CDR3 spans 17 residues. V lost 1 base and J 4 bases, leaving 19 bases between the germline ends.

The rearrangement uses TRBV6-1 and TRBJ1-1; D gene unclear. CDR1 and CDR2 (germline): MNHNS, SASEGT. This CDR3 is 14 amino acids long. The V end lost 3 bases, the J end lost 3 bases, and 11 bases lay between the germline ends. The CDR3 nucleotides read TGTGCCAGCAGTGAGGTGGAATTCTACACTGAAGCTTTCTTT. It codes for CASSEVEFYTEAFF.

V is TRBV29-1 and J is TRBJ1-2; 8 nucleotides agree with TRBD1. Germline V gene lookup returns CDR1 SQVTM and CDR2 ANQGSEA. The J segment lost 0 bases and the V segment lost 3 bases, leaving 6 bases of the junction unmatched. This CDR3 has 15 amino acids. This CDR3 is CSVDGQGNANYGYTF. As DNA, the CDR3 is TGCAGCGTTGATGGACAGGGTAATGCTAACTATGGCTACACCTTC. The entire variable domain, with the rest obtained from reference TRBV29-1 and TRBJ1-2, is as follows: SAVISQKPSRDICQRGTSLTIQCQVDSQVTMMFWYRQQPGQSLTLIATANQGSEATYESGFVIDKFPISRPNLTFSTLTVSNMSPEDSSIYLCSVDGQGNANYGYTFGSGTRLTVV.

The chain has TRBV4-1 and TRBJ2-1; the match to TRBD1 covers 7 bases. Germline-derived CDR1 and CDR2 are MGHRA and YSYEKL. V shed 2 bases, J shed 6 bases, and the junction held 7 bases outside the gene matches. The CDR3 consists of 15 residues. The CDR3 DNA sequence: TGCGCCAGCAGCCAACCGCGACAGGGTGCCAATGAGCAGTTCTTC. Protein: CASSQPRQGANEQFF.